This is a list of T cell receptor beta chains from one sample in a study of neoadjuvant anti-PD-1 for oral cavity cancer. The protocol was immunoSEQ multiplex PCR, while the TCRdb copy is restricted to in-frame clones and leaves out a portion. The sample yields some 70,000 clones, roughly 85% seen once. Material: PBMCs, obtained after nivolumab (anti-PD-1) treatment. The receptors come from a person between 40 and 79 years old with oral cavity squamous cell carcinoma. The CDR3 runs from the conserved cysteine through the conserved F or W. A D gene is named only where the DNA matches it firmly. The size entry is marked missing in some rows and otherwise reads once, few, many or a size class.

clone size,J gene,D gene,CDR3 length,V gene,CDR3 DNA,CDR3 protein
NA,TRBJ2-1,NA,16,TRBV11-2,TGTGCCAGCGGGTCCAGGGGCCTCAGCTCCTACAATGAGCAGTTCTTC,CASGSRGLSSYNEQFF
NA,TRBJ1-5,TRBD1,14,TRBV6-5,TGTGCCAGCAGTTCACAGGGGGCTGAGCAGCCCCAGCATTTT,CASSSQGAEQPQHF
few,TRBJ2-1,TRBD2,15,TRBV7-9,TGTGCCAGCAGCTTACTAGCGGGATATAACAATGAGCAGTTCTTC,CASSLLAGYNNEQFF
NA,TRBJ2-1,TRBD2,13,TRBV30,TGTGCCTGGAGTGTAGTTGGCGGGGGTGAGCAGTTCTTC,CAWSVVGGGEQFF
once,TRBJ2-7,NA,16,TRBV14,TGTGCCAGCAGCCAAGTCCGGGGGATGAAACCCTACGAGCAGTACTTC,CASSQVRGMKPYEQYF
NA,TRBJ1-1,NA,13,TRBV28,TGTGCCAGCAGTTTAAGGGGCAGCTCACAAGCTTTCTTT,CASSLRGSSQAFF
NA,TRBJ1-2,NA,18,TRBV19,TGTGCCAGTAGTTCACGCCTCCTAGGGACGAGGGGGAACTATGGCTACACCTTC,CASSSRLLGTRGNYGYTF
NA,TRBJ2-2,NA,12,TRBV2,TGTGCCAGCTCTACCAGCACCGGGGAGCTGTTTTTT,CASSTSTGELFF
NA,TRBJ2-2,TRBD2,16,TRBV6-1,TGTGCCAGCAGTGAAACTAGCGGGAGGGCGTATGGGGAGCTGTTTTTT,CASSETSGRAYGELFF
NA,TRBJ1-3,NA,17,TRBV11-2,TGTGCCAGCAGCTTAGTGTGGCGGGGCGCCTCTGGAAACACCATATATTTT,CASSLVWRGASGNTIYF
NA,TRBJ2-3,NA,14,TRBV5-8,TGTGCCAGCAGCTTGGTAGCGAGCGCGGGTACGCAGTATTTT,CASSLVASAGTQYF
few,TRBJ1-1,NA,14,TRBV7-9,TGTGCCAGCAGCTTAGCGGGGCTGAACACTGAAGCTTTCTTT,CASSLAGLNTEAFF
NA,TRBJ2-6,NA,16,TRBV11-2,TGTGCCAGCAGCTTAGGCAGGACGGCTGGGGCCAACGTCCTGACTTTC,CASSLGRTAGANVLTF
NA,TRBJ1-4,NA,16,TRBV28,TGTGCCAGCAGTTTATTGGGGAAAGGAACTAATGAAAAACTGTTTTTT,CASSLLGKGTNEKLFF
NA,TRBJ2-7,TRBD1,14,TRBV7-8,TGTGCCAGCAGCAAGGGACAGGGAAGTAGCGAGCAGTACTTC,CASSKGQGSSEQYF
few,TRBJ1-1,NA,13,TRBV7-9,TGTGCCAGCAGCACAGAGACAGACACTGAAGCTTTCTTT,CASSTETDTEAFF
NA,TRBJ2-2,NA,15,TRBV6-6,TGTGCCAGCAGCCCCTCAACAGGGTTGGCCGGGGAGCTGTTTTTT,CASSPSTGLAGELFF
NA,TRBJ2-1,TRBD2,12,TRBV12-5,TGTGCTAGTGCCTGGGAGGGTTTAGAGCAGTTCTTC,CASAWEGLEQFF
NA,TRBJ2-7,NA,15,TRBV7-2,TGTGCCAGCAGGCCAACACCGAATTCCCCCTACGAGCAGTACTTC,CASRPTPNSPYEQYF
NA,TRBJ1-4,TRBD1,16,TRBV2,TGTGCCAGCATTCCCGAGGCGACAGGGGTGTTGGAAAAACTGTTTTTT,CASIPEATGVLEKLFF
few,TRBJ2-7,NA,15,TRBV2,TGTGCCAGCAGTGACAGGGCTGGACAGCCCCCCTCGCAGTACTTC,CASSDRAGQPPSQYF
NA,TRBJ2-3,NA,14,TRBV29-1,TGCAGCGTTCGGGCTCAGGGAAGGACAGATACGCAGTATTTT,CSVRAQGRTDTQYF
NA,TRBJ1-2,NA,14,TRBV30,TGTGCCTGGAGTGTGGAAGGGGATAACTATGGCTACACCTTC,CAWSVEGDNYGYTF
NA,TRBJ2-1,NA,16,TRBV19,TGTGCCAGTAGTATCAACCGGGCGGGTACCTACAATGAGCAGTTCTTC,CASSINRAGTYNEQFF
few,TRBJ2-3,TRBD2,15,TRBV5-1,TGCGCCAGCAGCTTGGGACTAGCGGGTACAGATACGCAGTATTTT,CASSLGLAGTDTQYF
NA,TRBJ2-7,TRBD1,15,TRBV7-9,TGTGCCAGCAGCCCCATCCGGGACAGAGAATACGAGCAGTACTTC,CASSPIRDREYEQYF
NA,TRBJ2-1,NA,15,TRBV15,TGTGCCACCAGCGCCTACAGAAACGGGCTGGGTGAGCAGTTCTTC,CATSAYRNGLGEQFF
NA,TRBJ2-2,TRBD1,17,TRBV5-1,TGCGCCAGCAGCTTGGATCCGGACAGGGTGGACACCGGGGAGCTGTTTTTT,CASSLDPDRVDTGELFF
NA,TRBJ2-1,TRBD2,13,TRBV10-3,TGTGCCATCAACGGGGGGGGAAAGAATGAGCAGTTCTTC,CAINGGGKNEQFF
NA,TRBJ2-7,NA,14,TRBV9,TGTGCCAGCAGCCCCCGGGACGCTTCCTACGAGCAGTACTTC,CASSPRDASYEQYF
NA,TRBJ2-5,NA,16,TRBV4-1,TGCGCCAGCAGCCAAGAGGAATTAGCACTCCAGGAGACCCAGTACTTC,CASSQEELALQETQYF
NA,TRBJ2-7,NA,11,TRBV25-1,TGTGCCAGCACCTTTTTGGACGAGCAGTACTTC,CASTFLDEQYF
NA,TRBJ2-2,NA,14,TRBV6-5,TGTGCCACCAAAGTGGGCCACAACACCGGGGAGCTGTTTTTT,CATKVGHNTGELFF
NA,TRBJ1-4,TRBD1,18,TRBV7-2,TGTGCCAGCAGCTCCGGACAGGGGTCAGCTGGACGACGCGAAAAACTGTTTTTT,CASSSGQGSAGRREKLFF
NA,TRBJ1-5,NA,18,TRBV30,TGTGCCTGGAGTCCAACGAGTGCATGGAGTACCGGCAATCAGCCCCAGCATTTT,CAWSPTSAWSTGNQPQHF
NA,TRBJ2-6,NA,21,TRBV6-1,TGTGCCAGCAGTGAAGCGCTAAGTGTCGGGGGCCAACTATCTGGGGCCAACGTCCTGACTTTC,CASSEALSVGGQLSGANVLTF
NA,TRBJ2-3,NA,14,TRBV11-3,TGTGCCAGCAGCTTGTCCGGGTCAGGCGATACGCAGTATTTT,CASSLSGSGDTQYF
NA,TRBJ1-2,TRBD1,11,TRBV20-1,TGCAGTGGGGACAGGGACGGTGGCTACACCTTC,CSGDRDGGYTF
few,TRBJ2-1,TRBD2,17,TRBV28,TGTGCCAGCAGTCCTCGCGGGATGGGCGGGAGATCCAATGAGCAGTTCTTC,CASSPRGMGGRSNEQFF
NA,TRBJ2-3,TRBD2,13,TRBV5-4,TGTGCCAGCAGCTTGCCACTAGCGGATACGCAGTATTTT,CASSLPLADTQYF
NA,TRBJ2-5,NA,17,TRBV10-3,TGTGCCATCAGTGAGTCGATTGCGGGCGGAGGGTCGGAGACCCAGTACTTC,CAISESIAGGGSETQYF
NA,TRBJ2-1,TRBD2,13,TRBV19,TGTGCAGTAGCGGGGGGTGGGTACAATGAGCAGTTCTTC,CAVAGGGYNEQFF
NA,TRBJ2-7,NA,13,TRBV5-1,TGCGCCAGCAGCTTGACAGGACCCTACGAGCAGTACTTC,CASSLTGPYEQYF
once,TRBJ2-3,NA,15,TRBV4-1,TGCGCCAGCAGCCAAGGAGGAATATCCACAGATACGCAGTATTTT,CASSQGGISTDTQYF
NA,TRBJ2-5,TRBD1,16,TRBV19,TGTGCCAGTAGTATAGATCTAGGCAGGGGGTCAGAGACCCAGTACTTC,CASSIDLGRGSETQYF
NA,TRBJ2-3,TRBD2,16,TRBV2,TGTGCCAGCAGGTCCGGAGGCGGGAGGGGGATAGATACGCAGTATTTT,CASRSGGGRGIDTQYF
NA,TRBJ2-1,NA,16,TRBV19,TGTGCCAGTACCGACAGGCCAGTGGGATCCTACAATGAGCAGTTCTTC,CASTDRPVGSYNEQFF
once,TRBJ2-2,TRBD1,17,TRBV5-1,TGCGCCAGCAGCGCGTCCCGGGACAGGGGGCGGACCGGGGAGCTGTTTTTT,CASSASRDRGRTGELFF
NA,TRBJ2-5,NA,14,TRBV30,TGTGCCTGGAGTAGAGGACAGTCTGGGAAGACCCAGTACTTC,CAWSRGQSGKTQYF